The present T cell receptor beta chain was sequenced within a study of T cell changes during pregnancy in multiple sclerosis. The assay was immunoSEQ multiplex PCR, and TCRdb's table has in-frame clones only and misses some. Here the sample spans 20,000 to 25,000 clones, 70% to 90% being singletons. The input for sequencing was CD8+ T cells from peripheral blood mononuclear cells, taken in the first trimester of pregnancy. This sequence was found in a female donor in good health, enrolled as a control in a pregnancy study.

The CDR3 nucleotides are TGTGCCTCGGGACAAACGAACACCGGGGAGCTGTTTTTT. Protein sequence: CASGQTNTGELFF. The chain carries TRBV9 and TRBJ2-2; perhaps TRBD1 as D (6 bases). V was pared by 10 bases and J by 0 bases, with 10 bases between. CDR3 size: 13 residues. Germline CDR1 reads SGDLS; CDR2 reads YYNGEE.